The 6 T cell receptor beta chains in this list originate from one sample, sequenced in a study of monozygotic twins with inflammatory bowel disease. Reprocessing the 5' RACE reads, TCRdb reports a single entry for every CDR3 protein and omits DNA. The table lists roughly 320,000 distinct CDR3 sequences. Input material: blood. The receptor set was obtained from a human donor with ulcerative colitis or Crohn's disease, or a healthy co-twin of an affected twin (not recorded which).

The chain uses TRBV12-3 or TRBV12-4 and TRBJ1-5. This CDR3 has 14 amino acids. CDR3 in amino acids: CASSFFFDNQPQHF.

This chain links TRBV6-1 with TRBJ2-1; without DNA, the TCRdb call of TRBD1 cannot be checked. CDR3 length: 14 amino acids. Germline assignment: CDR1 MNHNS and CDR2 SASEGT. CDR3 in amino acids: CASHPGMRINEQFF.

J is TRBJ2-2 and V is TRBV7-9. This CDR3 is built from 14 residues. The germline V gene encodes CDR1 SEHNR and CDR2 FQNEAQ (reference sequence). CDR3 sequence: CASSSSGNTGELFF.

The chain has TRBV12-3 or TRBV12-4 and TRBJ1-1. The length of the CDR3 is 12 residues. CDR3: CASSFGQREAFF.

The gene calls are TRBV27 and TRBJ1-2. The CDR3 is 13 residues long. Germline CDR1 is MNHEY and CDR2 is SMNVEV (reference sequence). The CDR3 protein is CASSRHSDYGYTF.

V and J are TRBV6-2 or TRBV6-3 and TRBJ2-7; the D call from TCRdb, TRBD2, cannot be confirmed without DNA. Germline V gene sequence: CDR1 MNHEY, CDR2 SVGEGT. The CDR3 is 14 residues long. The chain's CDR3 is CASTPDGSVYEQYF.